What follows describes a single TCR beta chain. Its antigen is as yet unknown. This sample is drawn from a study of cytomegalovirus exposure and HLA in healthy donors. Study-level points and caveats: Later analysis identified a missense DCLRE1C variant that was linked to TCR beta V- and J-gene trimming. Immune exposure information available was restricted to CMV serostatus. Most observed TCR sequences were rare, whereas some public TCRs were detected in many donors. According to the study, 160 or so TCR beta chains were cytomegalovirus-associated.

Primers included in the PCR were 60 Vbeta and 13 Jbeta primers. Sequenced by immunoSEQ multiplex PCR; TCRdb stores in-frame clones only, minus some. The data show about 120,000 clones, under 85% seen once. Germline V lookup: CDR1 LNHDA, CDR2 SQIVND (reference sequence). V was clipped by 8 bases and J by 8 bases, with 12 bases between them. The CDR3 is 11 amino acids. This receptor was obtained from a woman younger than 30 in good health and CMV-seronegative. J is TRBJ1-2 and V is TRBV19, with a weak D call TRBD1 (5 bases). Sequencing input: PBMCs. The CDR3 loop is CASGQGGGYTF. In nucleotides, the CDR3 is TGTGCCAGTGGCCAGGGAGGCGGCTACACCTTC. Based on the CDR3 plus reference TRBV19 and TRBJ1-2, the full variable domain is DGGITQSPKYLFRKEGQNVTLSCEQNLNHDAMYWYRQDPGQGLRLIYYSQIVNDFQKGDIAEGYSVSREKKESFPLTVTSAQKNPTAFYLCASGQGGGYTFGSGTRLTVV.